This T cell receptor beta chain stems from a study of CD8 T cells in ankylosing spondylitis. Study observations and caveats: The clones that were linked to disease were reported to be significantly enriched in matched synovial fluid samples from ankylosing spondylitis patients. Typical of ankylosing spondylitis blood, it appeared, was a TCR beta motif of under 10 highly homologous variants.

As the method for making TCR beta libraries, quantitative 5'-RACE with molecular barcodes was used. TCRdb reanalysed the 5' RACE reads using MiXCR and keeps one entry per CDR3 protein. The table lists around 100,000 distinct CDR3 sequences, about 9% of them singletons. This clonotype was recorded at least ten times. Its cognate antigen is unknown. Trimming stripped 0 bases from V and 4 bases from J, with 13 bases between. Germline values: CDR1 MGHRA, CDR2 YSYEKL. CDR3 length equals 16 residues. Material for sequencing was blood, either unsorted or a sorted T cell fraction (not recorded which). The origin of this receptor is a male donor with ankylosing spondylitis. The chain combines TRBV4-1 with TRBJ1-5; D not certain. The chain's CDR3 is CASSQEIWSTNQPQHF. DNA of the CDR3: TGCGCCAGCAGCCAAGAAATTTGGAGCACAAATCAGCCCCAGCATTTT.